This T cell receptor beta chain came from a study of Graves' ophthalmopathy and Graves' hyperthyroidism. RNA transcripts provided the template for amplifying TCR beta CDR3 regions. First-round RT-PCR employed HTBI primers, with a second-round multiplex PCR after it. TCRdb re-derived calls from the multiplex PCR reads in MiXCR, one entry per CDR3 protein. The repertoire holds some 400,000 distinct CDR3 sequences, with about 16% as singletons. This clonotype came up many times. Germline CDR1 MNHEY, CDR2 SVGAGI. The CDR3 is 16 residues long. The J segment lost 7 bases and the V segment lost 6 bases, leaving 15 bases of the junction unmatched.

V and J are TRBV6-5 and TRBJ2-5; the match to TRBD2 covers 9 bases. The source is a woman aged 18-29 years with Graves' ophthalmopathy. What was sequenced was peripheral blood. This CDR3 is CASRTPLAGGTGTQYF. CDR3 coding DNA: TGTGCCAGCAGAACTCCCCTCGCGGGGGGGACCGGGACCCAGTACTTC.